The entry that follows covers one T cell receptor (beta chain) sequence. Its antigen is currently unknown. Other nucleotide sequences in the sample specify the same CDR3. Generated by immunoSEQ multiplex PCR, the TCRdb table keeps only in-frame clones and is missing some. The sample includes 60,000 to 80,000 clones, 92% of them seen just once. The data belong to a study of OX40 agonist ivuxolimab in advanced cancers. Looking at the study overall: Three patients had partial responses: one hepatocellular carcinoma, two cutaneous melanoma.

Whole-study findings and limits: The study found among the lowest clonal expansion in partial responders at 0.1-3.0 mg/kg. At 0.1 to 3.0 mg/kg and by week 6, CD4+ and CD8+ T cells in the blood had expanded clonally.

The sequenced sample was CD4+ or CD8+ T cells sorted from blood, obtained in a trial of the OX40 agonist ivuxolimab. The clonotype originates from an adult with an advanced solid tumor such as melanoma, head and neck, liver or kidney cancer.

The CDR3 loop reads CASSPRTGDYGYTF. The CDR3 DNA sequence: TGTGCCAGCTCTCCCCGGACAGGGGATTATGGCTACACCTTC. The chain employs TRBV18 and TRBJ1-2, with 9 bases identical to TRBD1. CDR3 size: 14 residues. J was trimmed by 5 bases and V by 6 bases; bases with no gene match: 7. Germline-derived CDR1 and CDR2 are KGHSH and LQKENI.